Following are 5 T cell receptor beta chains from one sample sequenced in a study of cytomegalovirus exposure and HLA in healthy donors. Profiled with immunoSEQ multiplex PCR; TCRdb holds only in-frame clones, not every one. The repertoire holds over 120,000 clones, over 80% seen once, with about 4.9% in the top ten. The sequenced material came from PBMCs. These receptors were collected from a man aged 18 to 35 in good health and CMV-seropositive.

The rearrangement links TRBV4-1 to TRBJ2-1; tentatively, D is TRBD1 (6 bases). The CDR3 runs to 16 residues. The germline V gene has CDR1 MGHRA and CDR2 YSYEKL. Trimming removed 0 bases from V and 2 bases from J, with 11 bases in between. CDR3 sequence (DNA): TGCGCCAGCAGCCAAGATCCAGGACAGCCCTACAATGAGCAGTTCTTC. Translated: CASSQDPGQPYNEQFF.

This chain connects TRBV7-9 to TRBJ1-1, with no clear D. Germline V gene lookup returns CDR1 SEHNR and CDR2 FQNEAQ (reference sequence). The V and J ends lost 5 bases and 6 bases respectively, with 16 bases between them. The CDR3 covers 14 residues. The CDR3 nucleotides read TGTGCCAGCAGCGTCACTTCTCCGGTCGCTGAAGCTTTCTTT. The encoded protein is CASSVTSPVAEAFF.

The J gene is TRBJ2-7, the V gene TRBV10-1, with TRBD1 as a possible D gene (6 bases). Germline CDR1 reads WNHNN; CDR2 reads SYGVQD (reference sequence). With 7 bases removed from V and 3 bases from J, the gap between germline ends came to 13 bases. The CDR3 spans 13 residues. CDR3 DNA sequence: TGCGCCAGCACTGCAGGGGAAGACTACGAGCAGTACTTC. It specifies CASTAGEDYEQYF.

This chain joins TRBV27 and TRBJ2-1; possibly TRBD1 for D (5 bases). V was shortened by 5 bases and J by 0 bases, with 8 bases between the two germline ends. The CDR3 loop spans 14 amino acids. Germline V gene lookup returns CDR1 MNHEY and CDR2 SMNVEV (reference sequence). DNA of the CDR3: TGTGCCAGCAGTGGGGCGTACTCCTACAATGAGCAGTTCTTC. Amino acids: CASSGAYSYNEQFF.

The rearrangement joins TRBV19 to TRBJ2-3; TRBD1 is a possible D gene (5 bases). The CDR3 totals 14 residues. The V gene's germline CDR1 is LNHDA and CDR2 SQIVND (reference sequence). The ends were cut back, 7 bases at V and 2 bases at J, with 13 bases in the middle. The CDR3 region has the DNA TGTGCCAGTACAAGGGGCAGAAACACAGATACGCAGTATTTT. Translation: CASTRGRNTDTQYF. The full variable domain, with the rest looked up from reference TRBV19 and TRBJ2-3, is DGGITQSPKYLFRKEGQNVTLSCEQNLNHDAMYWYRQDPGQGLRLIYYSQIVNDFQKGDIAEGYSVSREKKESFPLTVTSAQKNPTAFYLCASTRGRNTDTQYFGPGTRLTVL.